A selection of T cell receptor beta chains follows, all from one sample in a study of persistence of HIV-infected CD4 T cells. Method: immunoSEQ multiplex PCR; TCRdb's copy keeps in-frame clones and lacks some. The data show under 40,000 clones, about four fifths seen once. Their recognized antigens are unknown. The sequenced sample was CD4+ T cells sorted from PBMCs after roughly 17-hour stimulation, obtained from a patient who received antiretroviral therapy. All receptors derive from an adult woman with HIV who was CMV-seropositive. The CDR3 runs from the conserved cysteine through the conserved F or W. The order of the fields is D gene, V gene, clone size, CDR3 length, J gene, CDR3 DNA, CDR3 protein. The D gene is left open where the match is weak. The size entry is marked missing in some rows and otherwise reads once, few, many or a size class.

>NA|TRBV27|NA|12|TRBJ1-2
TGTGCCAGCAGTTTAGGGGACTATGGCTACACCTTC
CASSLGDYGYTF
>TRBD1|TRBV27|NA|14|TRBJ1-2
TGTGCCAGCAGTTCCGGACAGGGGCGCTATGGCTACACCTTC
CASSSGQGRYGYTF
>TRBD1|TRBV5-4|NA|14|TRBJ2-2
TGTGCCAGCAGCTGGGACAGGTTAACCGGGGAGCTGTTTTTT
CASSWDRLTGELFF
>NA|TRBV2|NA|13|TRBJ2-3
TGTGCCAGCAGTGAAGAAAGGACAGATACGCAGTATTTT
CASSEERTDTQYF
>NA|TRBV5-1|few|14|TRBJ1-1
TGCGCCAGCAGTATGGACGGAATGAACACTGAAGCTTTCTTT
CASSMDGMNTEAFF
>TRBD1|TRBV30|NA|18|TRBJ1-1
TGTGCCTGGAGTGTAAGGGTTGTAATGGGGACAGGGGGCACTGAAGCTTTCTTT
CAWSVRVVMGTGGTEAFF
>NA|TRBV3-1/TRBV3-2|NA|13|TRBJ2-3
TGTGCCAGCAGCCAAGGAGGTACAGATACGCAGTATTTT
CASSQGGTDTQYF
>NA|TRBV6-5|NA|14|TRBJ1-2
TGTGCCAGCAAAGGACGGGGTGCTAACTATGGCTACACCTTC
CASKGRGANYGYTF
>TRBD1|TRBV5-4|NA|14|TRBJ2-7
TGTGCCACCGCAGGACAGGCAAACTCCTACGAGCAGTACTTC
CATAGQANSYEQYF
>TRBD2|TRBV6-1|NA|17|TRBJ2-3
TGTGCCAGCAGTGACCCTAAGGGGACTAGCGGGGGGGATACGCAGTATTTT
CASSDPKGTSGGDTQYF
>NA|TRBV5-4|NA|12|TRBJ2-5
TGTGCCAGCAGCTTACCCCAAGAGACCCAGTACTTC
CASSLPQETQYF
>TRBD1|TRBV18|NA|15|TRBJ1-1
TGTGCCAGCTCACCCCCCGGGACAGTTAACACTGAAGCTTTCTTT
CASSPPGTVNTEAFF
>NA|TRBV2|NA|14|TRBJ2-6
TGTGCCAGCCCTGACAGCCCTGGGGCCAACGTCCTGACTTTC
CASPDSPGANVLTF
>TRBD1|TRBV5-1|NA|16|TRBJ2-2
TGCGCCAGCAGCTTGGTTGGACAGGGGGTACCCGGGGAGCTGTTTTTT
CASSLVGQGVPGELFF
>NA|TRBV7-9|few|13|TRBJ1-2
TGTGCCAGCAGCTTAGGGACAAATGGGGGCTACACCTTC
CASSLGTNGGYTF